This T cell receptor beta chain is drawn from a study of identical twins. Study results and caveats: Some out-of-frame alpha sequences were shared by twins, and these showed excess low generation probability. Researchers reported weaker excess twin sharing in beta out-of-frame sequences. Fewer insertions were carried by abundant cord blood beta clonotypes, but none was seen in memory repertoires.

V lost 0 bases to trimming and J lost 3 bases, with 12 bases between them. CDR1 is KGHSH, CDR2 LQKENI, per germline. The CDR3 has 16 amino acids. Unique molecular identifiers were present on the cDNA, and a universal primer site came from template switching. TCRdb re-analysed the 5' RACE reads in MiXCR, keeping a single row per CDR3 protein. Found here are 650,000 to 800,000 distinct CDR3 sequences, roughly 8% of them singletons; the top ten hold approximately 0.94%. In its sample, this clonotype was seen a few times. Its target is unknown. This sample also belongs to another study, concerning yellow fever vaccine responses in identical twins.

Specimen: PBMCs. The TCR comes from a woman aged 18-29 years in good health. The J gene is TRBJ2-1, the V gene TRBV18, with D hard to call. CDR3 nucleotide sequence: TGTGCCAGCTCACCACCAGCTACCGCAGACTACAATGAGCAGTTCTTC. This translates into CASSPPATADYNEQFF.